Following are 6 T cell receptor beta chains from one sample sequenced in a study of blood T cells in healthy people across ages. With a J-beta primer mix and a sample-barcoded 5' primer, a second PCR ran about 7 to 11 cycles. Via MiXCR, TCRdb re-called the 5' RACE reads, giving one row per CDR3 protein. The sample holds approximately 2,000,000 distinct CDR3 sequences; 35% to 50% are singletons and the top ten take approximately 22%. Sequencing input: blood. Every receptor here comes from a human donor in good health.

The CDR3 reads CASSLRWGGETQYF. The DNA of the CDR3 is TGTGCCAGCAGCCTCCGCTGGGGGGGGGAGACCCAGTACTTC. The genes are TRBV7-9 and TRBJ2-5; 7 bases align to TRBD2. Germline lookup yields CDR1 SEHNR and CDR2 FQNEAQ (reference sequence). Germline trimming cut 5 bases from V and 5 bases from J; bases unmatched to any gene: 8. This CDR3 comprises 14 residues.

This clonotype was detected only a few times. The CDR3 DNA sequence: TGTGCCAGCAGCATAATCCGCCAAGAGACCCAGTACTTC. This encodes CASSIIRQETQYF. The rearrangement links TRBV6-2 or TRBV6-3 to TRBJ2-5; D gene uncertain. V was cut by 6 bases and J by 1 base, with 9 bases left in between. Germline V CDR1 and CDR2: MNHEY, SVGEGT. The CDR3 spans 13 residues.

This clonotype appeared many times. The J gene is TRBJ2-5, the V gene TRBV11-2, with TRBD2 matching 8 bases. Germline lookup yields CDR1 SGHAT and CDR2 FQNNGV. The CDR3 covers 16 residues. J gave up 7 bases and V 2 bases, and 12 bases lay outside the gene matches. In DNA form, the CDR3 reads TGTGCCAGCAGCTTAATTACGGGGGGGCGTGGATCGACCCAGTACTTC. Protein product: CASSLITGGRGSTQYF.

The V call is TRBV28, the J call TRBJ2-5, with unresolved D. V dropped 10 bases and J dropped 7 bases, with 16 bases sitting between them. The germline CDR1 and CDR2 sequences are MDHEN and SYDVKM. The CDR3 runs 12 residues. CDR3 residues: CAISSSPRTQYF. In DNA, the CDR3 is TGTGCCATCTCGAGTTCGCCCCGGACCCAGTACTTC.

This clonotype is a singleton in its sample. V usage is TRBV29-1 and J usage is TRBJ1-1; D is possibly TRBD1 (5 bases). The ends were cut back, 4 bases at V and 3 bases at J, with 9 bases in the middle. The CDR3 is 12 amino acids. Germline V gives CDR1 SQVTM, CDR2 ANQGSEA. The DNA of the CDR3 is TGCAGCGTTGGACAGCTACACACTGAAGCTTTCTTT. This gives the protein CSVGQLHTEAFF. Full variable domain (missing parts from reference TRBV29-1 and TRBJ1-1): SAVISQKPSRDICQRGTSLTIQCQVDSQVTMMFWYRQQPGQSLTLIATANQGSEATYESGFVIDKFPISRPNLTFSTLTVSNMSPEDSSIYLCSVGQLHTEAFFGQGTRLTVV.

The V and J genes are TRBV12-3 or TRBV12-4 and TRBJ2-5; D might be TRBD2 (6 bases). CDR3 length: 13 amino acids. The germline V and J ends were trimmed by 5 bases and 4 bases, with 11 bases remaining between them. The CDR3 region has the DNA TGTGCCAGCAGTCGCGGGACTGCAGAGACCCAGTACTTC. Protein: CASSRGTAETQYF.